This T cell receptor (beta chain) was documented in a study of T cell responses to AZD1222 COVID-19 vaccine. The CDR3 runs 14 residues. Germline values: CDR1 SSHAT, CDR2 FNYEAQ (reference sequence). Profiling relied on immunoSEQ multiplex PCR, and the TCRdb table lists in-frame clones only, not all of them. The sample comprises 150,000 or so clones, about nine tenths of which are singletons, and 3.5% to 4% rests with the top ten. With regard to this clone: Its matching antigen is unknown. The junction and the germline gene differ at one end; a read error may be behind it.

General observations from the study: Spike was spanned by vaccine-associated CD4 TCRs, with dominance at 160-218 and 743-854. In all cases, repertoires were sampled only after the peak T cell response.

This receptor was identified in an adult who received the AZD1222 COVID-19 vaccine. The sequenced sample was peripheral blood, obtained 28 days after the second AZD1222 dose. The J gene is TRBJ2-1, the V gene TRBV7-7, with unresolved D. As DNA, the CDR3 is TGTGCTAGCAGCTTAAACGCGATCAGGAATGAGCAGTTCTTC. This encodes CASSLNAIRNEQFF. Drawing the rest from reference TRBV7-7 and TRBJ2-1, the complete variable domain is GAGVSQSPRYKVTKRGQDVTLRCDPISSHATLYWYQQALGQGPEFLTYFNYEAQPDKSGLPSDRFSAERPEGSISTLTIQRTEQRDSAMYRCASSLNAIRNEQFFGPGTRLTVL.